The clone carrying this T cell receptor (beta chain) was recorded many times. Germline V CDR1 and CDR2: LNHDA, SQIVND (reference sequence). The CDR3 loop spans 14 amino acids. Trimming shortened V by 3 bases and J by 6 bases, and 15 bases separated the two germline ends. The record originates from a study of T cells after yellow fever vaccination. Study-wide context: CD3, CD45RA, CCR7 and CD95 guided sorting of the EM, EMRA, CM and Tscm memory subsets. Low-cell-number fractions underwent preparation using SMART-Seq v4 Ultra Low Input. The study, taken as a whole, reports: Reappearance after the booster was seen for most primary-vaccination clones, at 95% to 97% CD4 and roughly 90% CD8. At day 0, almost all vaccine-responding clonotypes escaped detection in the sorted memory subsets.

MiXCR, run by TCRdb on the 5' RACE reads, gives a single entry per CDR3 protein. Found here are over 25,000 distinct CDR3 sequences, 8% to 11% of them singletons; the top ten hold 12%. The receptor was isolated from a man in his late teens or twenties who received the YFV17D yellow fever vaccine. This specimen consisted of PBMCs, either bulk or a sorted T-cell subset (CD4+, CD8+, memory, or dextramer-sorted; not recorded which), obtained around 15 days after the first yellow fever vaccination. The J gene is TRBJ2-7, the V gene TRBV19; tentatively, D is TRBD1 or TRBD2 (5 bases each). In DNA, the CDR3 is TGTGCCAGTAGTATTCGGGGACCATTCAGCGAGCAGTACTTC. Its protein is CASSIRGPFSEQYF.